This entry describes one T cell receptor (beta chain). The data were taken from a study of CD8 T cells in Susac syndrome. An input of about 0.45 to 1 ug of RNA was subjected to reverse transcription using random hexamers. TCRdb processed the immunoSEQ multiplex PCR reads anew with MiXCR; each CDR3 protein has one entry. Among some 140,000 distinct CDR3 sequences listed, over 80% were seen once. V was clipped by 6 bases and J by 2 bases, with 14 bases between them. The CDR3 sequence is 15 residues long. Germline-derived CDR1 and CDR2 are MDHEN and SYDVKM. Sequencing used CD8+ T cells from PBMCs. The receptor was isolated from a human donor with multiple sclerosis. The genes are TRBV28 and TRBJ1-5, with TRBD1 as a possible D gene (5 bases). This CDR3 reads CASSRRQIGNQPQHF. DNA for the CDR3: TGTGCCAGCAGCCGTCGACAGATCGGCAATCAGCCCCAGCATTTT.